The TCR beta chain under discussion was sequenced for a study of blood T cell repertoires in COVID-19. Turning to the study itself: COVID-19 samples from acute and convalescent phases originated in the United States, Italy and Spain. Nucleic acid was either cDNA or gDNA, and it came from T cells, B-cell-depleted T cells, or PBMCs.

TCRdb's table, derived via immunoSEQ multiplex PCR, lists solely in-frame clones and lacks some. This table has some 140,000 clones, about 78% appearing once. With V trimmed by 2 bases and J by 0 bases, 2 bases remained unmatched. CDR3 length equals 16 residues. Germline CDR1 reads SGHNT; CDR2 reads YYREEE (reference sequence). What was sequenced was peripheral blood. The rearrangement joins TRBV5-4 to TRBJ2-1, with TRBD1 matching over 10 bases. This sequence originates from a man aged 55 to 70 who had recovered from COVID-19. CDR3 region: CASSFGTGASYNEQFF. The CDR3 nucleotides are TGTGCCAGCAGCTTTGGGACAGGGGCCTCCTACAATGAGCAGTTCTTC.